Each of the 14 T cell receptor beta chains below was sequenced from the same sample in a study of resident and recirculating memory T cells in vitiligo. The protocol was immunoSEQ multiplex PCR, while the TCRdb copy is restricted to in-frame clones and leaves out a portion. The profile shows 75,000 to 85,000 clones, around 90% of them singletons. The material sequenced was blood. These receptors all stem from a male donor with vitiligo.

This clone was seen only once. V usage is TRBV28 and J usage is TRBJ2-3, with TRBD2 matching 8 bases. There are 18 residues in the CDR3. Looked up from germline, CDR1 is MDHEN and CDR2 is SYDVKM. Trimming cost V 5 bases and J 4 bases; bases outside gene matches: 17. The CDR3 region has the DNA TGTGCCAGCAGTCTACCCCTCACGGGAGGGAGGGCCGCAGATACGCAGTATTTT. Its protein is CASSLPLTGGRAADTQYF.

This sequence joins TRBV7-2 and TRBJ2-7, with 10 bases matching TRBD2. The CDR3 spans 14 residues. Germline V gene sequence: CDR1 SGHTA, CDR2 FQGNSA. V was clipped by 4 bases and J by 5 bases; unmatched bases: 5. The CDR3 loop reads CASSWTSGAHEQYF. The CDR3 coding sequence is TGTGCCAGCAGCTGGACTAGCGGAGCCCACGAGCAGTACTTC.

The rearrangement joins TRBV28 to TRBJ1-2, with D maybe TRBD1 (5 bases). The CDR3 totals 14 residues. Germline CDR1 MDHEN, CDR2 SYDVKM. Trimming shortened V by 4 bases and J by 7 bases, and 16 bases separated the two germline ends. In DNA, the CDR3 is TGTGCCAGCAGTTCCGGGGGAGGTTCAGGTGGCTACACCTTC. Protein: CASSSGGGSGGYTF.

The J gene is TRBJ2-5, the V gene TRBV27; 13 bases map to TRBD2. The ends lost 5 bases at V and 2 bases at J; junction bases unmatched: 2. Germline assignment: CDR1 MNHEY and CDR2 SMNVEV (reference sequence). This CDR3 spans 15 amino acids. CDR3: CASSVLAGGQETQYF. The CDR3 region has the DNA TGTGCCAGCAGTGTACTAGCGGGAGGGCAAGAGACCCAGTACTTC.

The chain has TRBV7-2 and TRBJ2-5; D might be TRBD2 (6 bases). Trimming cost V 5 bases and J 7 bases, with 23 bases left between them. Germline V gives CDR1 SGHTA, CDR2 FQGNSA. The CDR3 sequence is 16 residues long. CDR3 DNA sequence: TGTGCCAGCAGCCTCTCAGGTGCGGGACCCGGTGGGACCCAGTACTTC. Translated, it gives CASSLSGAGPGGTQYF.

CDR3 bases: TGTGCCAGCAGCTTCGGGATGCGGCTTGACAATGAGCAGTTCTTC. It yields the protein CASSFGMRLDNEQFF. This rearrangement joins TRBV7-6 to TRBJ2-1, with a possible D match to TRBD2 (5 bases). The CDR3 sequence is 15 residues long. The germline gives CDR1 SGHVS, CDR2 FNYEAQ. V gave up 3 bases and J gave up 5 bases, with 14 bases separating them.

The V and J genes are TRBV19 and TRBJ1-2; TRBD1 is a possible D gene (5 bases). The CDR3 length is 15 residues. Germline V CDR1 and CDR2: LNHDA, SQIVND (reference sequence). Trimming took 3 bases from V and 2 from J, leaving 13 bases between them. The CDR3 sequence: CASSITAGRNYGYTF. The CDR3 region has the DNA TGTGCCAGTAGTATCACGGCGGGGCGAAACTATGGCTACACCTTC.

The CDR3 protein is CASSQIAGVAKNIQYF. The CDR3, as DNA: TGCGCCAGCAGCCAGATAGCGGGAGTGGCCAAAAACATTCAGTACTTC. V is TRBV4-1 and J is TRBJ2-4, with TRBD2 matching over 9 bases. From germline, CDR1 is MGHRA and CDR2 YSYEKL. The CDR3 totals 16 residues. Trimming removed 3 bases from V and 1 base from J; junction bases left unmatched: 4.

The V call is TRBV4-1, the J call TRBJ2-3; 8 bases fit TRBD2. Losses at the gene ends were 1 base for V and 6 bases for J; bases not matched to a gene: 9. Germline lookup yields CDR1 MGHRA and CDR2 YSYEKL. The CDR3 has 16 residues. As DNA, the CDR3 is TGCGCCAGCAGCCAAGTGGGGCCCGGGAGGGGGGATACGCAGTATTTT. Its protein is CASSQVGPGRGDTQYF.

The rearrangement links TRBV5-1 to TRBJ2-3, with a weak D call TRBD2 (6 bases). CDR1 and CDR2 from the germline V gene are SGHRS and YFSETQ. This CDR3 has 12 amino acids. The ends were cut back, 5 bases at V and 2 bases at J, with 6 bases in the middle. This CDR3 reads CASRRDTDTQYF. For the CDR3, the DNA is TGCGCCAGCAGGCGGGACACAGATACGCAGTATTTT.

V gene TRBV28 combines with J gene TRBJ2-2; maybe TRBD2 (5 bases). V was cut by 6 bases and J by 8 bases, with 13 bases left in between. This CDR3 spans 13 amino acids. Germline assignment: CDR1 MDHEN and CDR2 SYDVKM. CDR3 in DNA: TGTGCCAGCAGACTCGGGGTTTTGGGGGAGCTGTTTTTT. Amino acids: CASRLGVLGELFF.

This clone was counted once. Here the CDR3 reads CASSFNGGYEQYF. In nucleotides, the CDR3 is TGTGCCAGCAGTTTCAACGGGGGATACGAGCAGTACTTC. V gene TRBV27 combines with J gene TRBJ2-7; a weak D match, TRBD2 (6 bases). Germline CDR1 and CDR2: MNHEY and SMNVEV (reference sequence). The CDR3 consists of 13 residues. Deletions cut 3 bases from V and 4 bases from J, with 10 bases between.

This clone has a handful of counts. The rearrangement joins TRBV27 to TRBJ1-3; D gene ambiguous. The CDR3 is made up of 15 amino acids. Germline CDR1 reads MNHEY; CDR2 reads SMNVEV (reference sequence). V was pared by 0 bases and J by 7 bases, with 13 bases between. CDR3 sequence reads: CASSLSGRFGNTIYF. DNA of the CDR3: TGTGCCAGCAGTTTATCGGGGAGGTTTGGGAACACCATATATTTT.

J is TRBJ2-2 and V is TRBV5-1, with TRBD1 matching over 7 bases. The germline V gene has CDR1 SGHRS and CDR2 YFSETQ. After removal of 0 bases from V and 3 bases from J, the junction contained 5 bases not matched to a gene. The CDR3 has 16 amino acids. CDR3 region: CASSLGKGADTGELFF. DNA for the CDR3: TGCGCCAGCAGCTTGGGGAAGGGGGCGGACACCGGGGAGCTGTTTTTT.